This T cell receptor beta chain was sequenced during a study of blood T cells in healthy people across ages. As to this clonotype: This may be a read error, as it is one base from a much larger clone.

The CDR3 covers 17 residues. The J segment lost 13 bases and the V segment lost 1 base, leaving 19 bases of the junction unmatched. Germline V gene sequence: CDR1 SGHTA, CDR2 FQGNSA. Sample-barcoded 5' priming and a J-beta primer mix drove a second PCR of about 6 to 12 cycles. From the 5' RACE reads, TCRdb called clonotypes with MiXCR, one entry per CDR3 protein. The data contain 700,000 or so distinct CDR3 sequences, 40% to 45% of them singletons. This receptor was identified in an older man in good health. Material for sequencing was blood. The rearrangement links TRBV7-2 to TRBJ2-1; 7 bases fit TRBD2. The CDR3 here is CASSLVGTGGTQETQFF. In DNA form, the CDR3 reads TGTGCCAGCAGCTTAGTAGGGACGGGAGGCACCCAAGAGACCCAGTTCTTC.